This T cell receptor (beta chain) was recorded in a study of regulatory T cells. Whole-study findings and limits: In CD3G-deficient patients, conventional CD4+ T cells were enriched for hydrophobic CDR3 residues at positions 6 and 7.

V trimming: 3 bases; J trimming: 6 bases; junction bases outside the gene matches: 6. Germline loops: CDR1 MNHNY, CDR2 SVGAGI (reference sequence). The CDR3 contains 14 residues. This clone was found a few times. Its antigen is still unknown. Amplification used 52 TRBV primers and 13 TRBJ primers. Only in-frame clones appear in the TCRdb table, and some are missing; sequencing was by immunoSEQ multiplex PCR. The sample includes about 35,000 clones, about 91% seen only once; the top ten take under 2.5%. This TCR derives from a person under 35 with CD3G deficiency. V gene TRBV6-6 combines with J gene TRBJ2-7; TRBD1 matches 9 bases. The sample consisted of conventional CD4+ T cells sorted from blood. The CDR3 spells CASSYSTGGSEQYF. In DNA form, the CDR3 reads TGTGCCAGCAGTTATTCGACAGGGGGTAGCGAGCAGTACTTC.